This passage covers 31 T cell receptor beta chains from one sample sequenced in a study of OX40 agonist ivuxolimab in advanced cancers. This table comes from immunoSEQ multiplex PCR, and its TCRdb copy is limited to in-frame clones, with some not included. The data show 77,000 or so clones, with 90% seen just once and 1.5% to 2% held by the top ten. The sample consisted of CD4+ or CD8+ T cells sorted from blood, taken in a trial of the OX40 agonist ivuxolimab. These TCRs come from an adult with an advanced solid tumor such as melanoma, head and neck, liver or kidney cancer.

The chain combines TRBV2 with TRBJ2-3, with 11 bases aligning to TRBD2. The V gene's germline CDR1 is SNHLY and CDR2 FYNNEI. J lost 6 bases, V lost 4 bases, and 6 bases had no gene match. CDR3 length equals 15 residues. The CDR3 nucleotides are TGTGCCAGCAGTGTCCTAGCGGGAGGCCGTGATACGCAGTATTTT. Translated: CASSVLAGGRDTQYF.

This CDR3 reads CASSILTGTPSEQYF. The CDR3 region has the DNA TGTGCCAGCAGCATTCTAACCGGGACTCCCAGCGAGCAGTACTTC. The rearrangement uses TRBV11-2 and TRBJ2-7, with D possibly being TRBD2 (6 bases). CDR1 and CDR2 (germline): SGHAT, FQNNGV. V lost 5 bases, J lost 6 bases, and 20 bases lay in between. The CDR3 contains 15 residues.

The chain has TRBV9 and TRBJ2-2; no clear D. Trimming removed 0 bases at V and 3 bases at J, with 6 bases between. This CDR3 comprises 14 residues. The germline V gene has CDR1 SGDLS and CDR2 YYNGEE. The DNA for the CDR3 is TGTGCCAGCAGCGTAGTTGGGGACACCGGGGAGCTGTTTTTT. Translated: CASSVVGDTGELFF.

The V call is TRBV11-2, the J call TRBJ1-3, with D possibly matching TRBD1 (5 bases). Looked up from germline, CDR1 is SGHAT and CDR2 is FQNNGV. The V end was cut by 3 bases, the J end by 0 bases, with 9 bases between. The CDR3 consists of 15 residues. CDR3: CASSFERGSGNTIYF. CDR3 nucleotide sequence: TGTGCCAGCAGCTTCGAAAGGGGCTCTGGAAACACCATATATTTT.

The genes are TRBV28 and TRBJ1-2; unclear D gene. Germline values: CDR1 MDHEN, CDR2 SYDVKM. The CDR3 has 12 residues. Deletions cut 3 bases from V and 8 bases from J, with 10 bases between. The CDR3 protein is CASSLNTYGYTF. CDR3 sequence (DNA): TGTGCCAGCAGTTTGAACACCTACGGCTACACCTTC.

This chain joins TRBV5-6 and TRBJ2-5, with a weak D call TRBD2 (5 bases). Germline lookup yields CDR1 SGHDT and CDR2 YYEEEE. The CDR3 has 16 residues. V was clipped by 7 bases and J by 0 bases, with 19 bases between them. The CDR3 DNA reads as TGTGCCAGCGCCTTAAACGAGGGTTACCACCAAGAGACCCAGTACTTC. It encodes CASALNEGYHQETQYF. Looking up the rest from reference TRBV5-6 and TRBJ2-5 gives the full variable domain: DAGVTQSPTHLIKTRGQQVTLRCSPKSGHDTVSWYQQALGQGPQFIFQYYEEEERQRGNFPDRFSGHQFPNYSSELNVNALLLGDSALYLCASALNEGYHQETQYFGPGTRLLVL.

This clone was observed a single time. This sequence joins TRBV9 and TRBJ2-7; 8 nucleotides line up with TRBD2. This CDR3 contains 12 residues. J gave up 6 bases and V 4 bases, and 3 bases lay outside the gene matches. The V gene's germline CDR1 is SGDLS and CDR2 YYNGEE. CDR3: CASSSGGGEQYF. CDR3 coding DNA: TGTGCCAGCAGCAGCGGGGGCGGCGAGCAGTACTTC.

This chain uses TRBV6-1 with TRBJ2-3; D is ambiguous. V lost 3 bases to trimming and J lost 0 bases, with 7 bases between them. There are 14 residues in the CDR3. Per germline, CDR1 MNHNS and CDR2 SASEGT. CDR3 sequence (DNA): TGTGCCAGCAGTGACCGGGCCAGCACAGATACGCAGTATTTT. This translates into CASSDRASTDTQYF.

The rearrangement uses TRBV27 and TRBJ2-1; D not resolved. The V end was cut by 3 bases, the J end by 0 bases, with 18 bases between. This CDR3 has 18 amino acids. Germline CDR1 MNHEY, CDR2 SMNVEV (reference sequence). This chain's CDR3 is CASSLKAAVGSSYNEQFF. Written as DNA, the CDR3 is TGTGCCAGCAGTTTGAAGGCGGCTGTCGGAAGCTCCTACAATGAGCAGTTCTTC.

This chain connects TRBV5-1 to TRBJ2-7, with TRBD2 matching 9 bases. Germline CDR1 reads SGHRS; CDR2 reads YFSETQ. With 0 bases clipped from V and 0 bases from J, the junction kept 13 bases outside the gene matches. CDR3 length: 19 residues. For the CDR3, the DNA is TGCGCCAGCAGCTTGGGGGGTGGATGGACTAGCGCCTTCTCCTACGAGCAGTACTTC. It specifies CASSLGGGWTSAFSYEQYF.

This sequence joins TRBV25-1 and TRBJ1-1; maybe TRBD1 (5 bases). Trimming stripped 7 bases from V and 8 bases from J, with 11 bases between. The V gene's germline CDR1 is MGHDK and CDR2 SYGVNS. This CDR3 contains 11 residues. The CDR3 sequence: CASTNWGEAFF. CDR3 nucleotide sequence: TGTGCCAGCACCAACTGGGGGGAAGCTTTCTTT.

The chain links TRBV7-3 to TRBJ2-1; 8 nucleotides line up with TRBD2. This CDR3 has 17 amino acids. V lost 5 bases and J lost 0; bases outside the gene matches: 9. The V gene's germline CDR1 is SGHTA and CDR2 FQGTGA. CDR3 coding DNA: TGTGCCAGCAGCCCCTGGGGCGGGGGGAGCTCCTACAATGAGCAGTTCTTC. Residues: CASSPWGGGSSYNEQFF.

This clone was detected only once. The chain couples TRBV2 to TRBJ2-5; no clear D gene. The CDR3 totals 15 residues. The germline gives CDR1 SNHLY, CDR2 FYNNEI. V gave up 7 bases and J gave up 2 bases, with 17 bases separating them. This chain's CDR3 is CASTQAGTGQETQYF. In DNA, the CDR3 is TGTGCCAGCACCCAGGCCGGAACCGGTCAAGAGACCCAGTACTTC.

V is TRBV2 and J is TRBJ2-3; the D gene is possibly TRBD2 (5 bases). V was shortened by 6 bases and J by 3 bases, with 16 bases between the two germline ends. CDR1 and CDR2 (germline): SNHLY, FYNNEI. The CDR3 is 15 amino acids. The CDR3 DNA reads TGTGCCAGCAGGGTACTAGGCGCCGAGACAGATACGCAGTATTTT. It encodes CASRVLGAETDTQYF.

The chain is built from TRBV9 and TRBJ2-1; D possibly corresponds to TRBD2 (7 bases). From germline, CDR1 is SGDLS and CDR2 YYNGEE. The CDR3 contains 15 residues. Trimming pared 4 bases from V and 2 bases from J, leaving 13 bases between. The CDR3 spells CASSPRGAPYNEQFF. In nucleotides, the CDR3 is TGTGCCAGCAGCCCTCGGGGGGCCCCCTACAATGAGCAGTTCTTC.

The V gene is TRBV4-2, the J gene TRBJ1-2; D unclear. This CDR3 is built from 13 residues. Germline CDR1 LGHNA, CDR2 YNFKEQ. Trimming cost V 0 bases and J 8 bases, with 10 bases left between them. The CDR3 sequence is CASSQDLAGGYTF. The CDR3 nucleotides read TGTGCCAGCAGCCAAGATCTTGCAGGAGGCTACACCTTC.

This chain joins TRBV28 and TRBJ1-5; 9 bases align to TRBD1. Germline V gene sequence: CDR1 MDHEN, CDR2 SYDVKM. CDR3 length: 18 residues. Trimming at V came to 6 bases and at J to 0 bases, leaving 12 bases not matched to a gene. In DNA, the CDR3 is TGTGCCAGCAGCCCTGGGACAGGGCGGGGGAGTAGCAATCAGCCCCAGCATTTT. Residues: CASSPGTGRGSSNQPQHF.

The chain has TRBV29-1 and TRBJ2-3, with D possibly being TRBD2 (6 bases). Germline V gene sequence: CDR1 SQVTM, CDR2 ANQGSEA. The CDR3 covers 16 residues. V was clipped by 2 bases and J by 3 bases, with 18 bases between them. The CDR3 here is CSVEFRMGGVTDTQYF. The CDR3 DNA follows: TGCAGCGTTGAATTCCGGATGGGAGGTGTTACAGATACGCAGTATTTT.

Here the CDR3 reads CASSQGGLYGYTF. As DNA, the CDR3 is TGTGCCAGCAGCCAAGGAGGACTCTATGGCTACACCTTC. The rearrangement joins TRBV4-2 to TRBJ1-2, with unresolved D. This CDR3 is built from 13 residues. Between the trimmed V and J ends, which lost 1 base and 4 bases, there was a span of 7 bases. Germline V lookup: CDR1 LGHNA, CDR2 YNFKEQ.

In the case of this clone: Different DNA sequences within this sample yield the same CDR3. V is TRBV27 and J is TRBJ1-1; D gene unclear. Per germline, CDR1 MNHEY and CDR2 SMNVEV (reference sequence). V gave up 1 base and J gave up 7 bases, with 7 bases separating them. This CDR3 comprises 12 residues. CDR3 loop: CASSLWGSEAFF. As DNA, the CDR3 is TGTGCCAGCAGTTTATGGGGTAGTGAAGCTTTCTTT.

This clone has more than one count but fewer than ten. This chain links TRBV28 with TRBJ1-3; TRBD1 might be the D (5 bases). The CDR3 contains 16 residues. Germline CDR1 reads MDHEN; CDR2 reads SYDVKM. V was shortened by 4 bases and J by 1 base, with 14 bases between the two germline ends. CDR3 bases: TGTGCCAGCAGTTCCCCCACAGGCCCGTCTGGAAACACCATATATTTT. Amino acid sequence: CASSSPTGPSGNTIYF.

The gene calls are TRBV7-8 and TRBJ2-2; no firm D call. V was pared by 1 base and J by 1 base, with 4 bases between. The CDR3 spans 14 residues. From germline, CDR1 is SGHVS and CDR2 FQNEAQ. The chain's CDR3 is CASSLGMNTGELFF. The CDR3 DNA reads as TGTGCCAGCAGCTTAGGGATGAACACCGGGGAGCTGTTTTTT.

This chain joins TRBV19 and TRBJ1-5; 7 positions agree with TRBD1. The CDR3 covers 18 residues. V dropped 3 bases and J dropped 3; count of bases not matched to a gene: 14. Looked up from germline, CDR1 is LNHDA and CDR2 is SQIVND (reference sequence). As DNA, the CDR3 is TGTGCCAGTAGTATCAATAGACAGGGACGCACTTCCAATCAGCCCCAGCATTTT. It encodes CASSINRQGRTSNQPQHF.

The chain links TRBV5-1 to TRBJ2-1, with D perhaps assigned TRBD1 or TRBD2 (5 bases each). The CDR3 length is 12 residues. Germline V gene sequence: CDR1 SGHRS, CDR2 YFSETQ. V lost 7 bases and J lost 9, with 14 bases in between. The CDR3 loop reads CASGDLGGEQFF. CDR3 in DNA: TGCGCCAGCGGGGACCTTGGAGGTGAGCAGTTCTTC.

With regard to this clone: Other DNA sequences in the same sample also yield this CDR3. The chain recombines TRBV29-1 with TRBJ2-7; 11 bases are a match to TRBD1. V dropped 6 bases and J dropped 2; count of bases not matched to a gene: 6. Per germline, CDR1 SQVTM and CDR2 ANQGSEA. The CDR3 is 14 residues long. The CDR3 region is CSVQPGQGAYEQYF. CDR3 nucleotides: TGCAGCGTCCAACCGGGACAGGGGGCCTACGAGCAGTACTTC.

The J gene is TRBJ1-2, the V gene TRBV28; no clear D. Trimming pared 2 bases from V and 3 bases from J, leaving 4 bases between. The CDR3 totals 12 residues. Germline V gene sequence: CDR1 MDHEN, CDR2 SYDVKM. The CDR3 reads CASSLRDYGYTF. The DNA of the CDR3 is TGTGCCAGCAGTTTAAGGGACTATGGCTACACCTTC.

The V call is TRBV5-5, the J call TRBJ1-2, with TRBD1 matching 7 bases. The CDR3 has 16 amino acids. Trimming took 6 bases from V and 4 from J; bases not matched to a gene: 15. CDR1 is SGHKS, CDR2 YYEKEE, per germline (reference sequence). In DNA, the CDR3 is TGTGCCAGCACGACAGGGTCAGTGACAACAAGCTATGGCTACACCTTC. The encoded protein is CASTTGSVTTSYGYTF.

This chain connects TRBV20-1 to TRBJ2-3; D gene ambiguous. V lost 3 bases and J lost 2, with 3 bases in between. The CDR3 spans 11 residues. CDR1 and CDR2 (germline): DFQATT, SNEGSKA (reference sequence). The CDR3 loop reads CSARATDTQYF. The DNA of the CDR3 is TGCAGTGCTAGGGCCACAGATACGCAGTATTTT.

This clone came up once. The rearrangement uses TRBV5-1 and TRBJ2-7; unclear D gene. CDR1 and CDR2 (germline): SGHRS, YFSETQ. The CDR3 sequence is 15 residues long. V gave up 0 bases and J gave up 6 bases, with 16 bases separating them. CDR3 protein: CASSLAAGKTGEQYF. In nucleotides, the CDR3 is TGCGCCAGCAGCTTGGCGGCAGGTAAAACCGGCGAGCAGTACTTC.

The chain recombines TRBV10-3 with TRBJ2-1; tentative D call: TRBD2 (6 bases). Deletions cut 8 bases from V and 5 bases from J, with 13 bases between. The CDR3 is 13 residues long. The germline V gene has CDR1 ENHRY and CDR2 SYGVKD. The CDR3 region has the DNA TGTGCCATCGCGGGACTCGGGAACAATGAGCAGTTCTTC. Translating it yields CAIAGLGNNEQFF.

CDR3 in amino acids: CASSYGYGGLSGELFF. The CDR3 bases are TGTGCCAGCAGTTACGGTTACGGGGGGCTTTCCGGGGAGCTGTTTTTT. The V gene is TRBV6-5, the J gene TRBJ2-2; the D gene is possibly TRBD2 (7 bases). The CDR3 is made up of 16 amino acids. Germline assignment: CDR1 MNHEY and CDR2 SVGAGI. Deletions cut 2 bases from V and 6 bases from J, with 16 bases between.